The 18 T cell receptor beta chains below were found in one sample sequenced in a study of T cells after posttransplantation cyclophosphamide. Control samples came 1 year after myeloablative marrow transplants with methotrexate plus calcineurin inhibitor. The repertoire was sequenced with immunoSEQ multiplex PCR; TCRdb's copy has only in-frame clones and lacks some. The profile shows about 21,000 clones, approximately 83% of them singletons. The sequenced sample was PBMCs, obtained 362 days after allogeneic stem cell transplant with calcineurin inhibitor and methotrexate. All receptors come from a female patient in her 30s who received an allogeneic stem cell transplant from an unrelated donor, was CMV-positive, and had acute and chronic GVHD. Certain T cells may be donor cells from the graft.

J is TRBJ2-6 and V is TRBV6-1; tentatively, D is TRBD1 (6 bases). V was trimmed by 8 bases and J by 0 bases, leaving 11 bases between them. This CDR3 has 15 residues. CDR1 and CDR2 from the germline V gene are MNHNS and SASEGT. The chain's CDR3 is CASLLDSSGANVLTF. CDR3 DNA: TGTGCCAGCCTCCTGGACAGCTCTGGGGCCAACGTCCTGACTTTC.

The chain is built from TRBV4-1 and TRBJ2-7; 7 positions match TRBD2. Per germline, CDR1 MGHRA and CDR2 YSYEKL. This CDR3 contains 15 residues. Trimming cost V 0 bases and J 2 bases; bases outside gene matches: 4. CDR3 coding DNA: TGCGCCAGCAGCCAAGATCCGCTAGCGGCCTACGAGCAGTACTTC. Protein: CASSQDPLAAYEQYF.

This sequence joins TRBV29-1 and TRBJ1-2; 9 nucleotides match TRBD1. V trimming: 3 bases; J trimming: 7 bases; junction bases outside the gene matches: 12. This CDR3 spans 15 amino acids. CDR1 SQVTM and CDR2 ANQGSEA come from the germline V gene. Here the CDR3 reads CSVDPLRQGEPGYTF. Written as DNA, the CDR3 is TGCAGCGTTGATCCTCTTAGACAGGGGGAGCCTGGCTACACCTTC.

V is TRBV12-5 and J is TRBJ1-1; perhaps TRBD1 as D (6 bases). CDR3 length equals 14 residues. The V end was cut by 3 bases, the J end by 2 bases, with 10 bases between. Germline CDR1 reads LGHNT; CDR2 reads FRNRAP. CDR3: CASGLLQGNTEAFF. The CDR3 region has the DNA TGTGCTAGTGGTTTACTACAGGGCAACACTGAAGCTTTCTTT.

This rearrangement joins TRBV11-2 to TRBJ2-7; 13 bases line up with TRBD2. V shed 5 bases and J 8 bases; nucleotides not matched to a gene: 9. Germline V CDR1 and CDR2: SGHAT, FQNNGV. The CDR3 loop spans 15 amino acids. CDR3 sequence (DNA): TGTGCCAGCAGCGCCGGGACTAGCGGGGTTTGGAAGCAGTACTTC. Translated: CASSAGTSGVWKQYF.

V usage is TRBV9 and J usage is TRBJ1-2; D is ambiguous. This CDR3 is built from 16 residues. The germline V and J ends were trimmed by 0 bases and 4 bases, with 16 bases remaining between them. Germline-derived CDR1 and CDR2 are SGDLS and YYNGEE. The CDR3 sequence: CASSVGLAGSGYGYTF. In DNA form, the CDR3 reads TGTGCCAGCAGCGTAGGCTTGGCTGGTTCGGGCTATGGCTACACCTTC.

This chain uses TRBV19 with TRBJ1-1; 10 bases map to TRBD1. Looked up from germline, CDR1 is LNHDA and CDR2 is SQIVND (reference sequence). The J segment lost 4 bases and the V segment lost 4 bases, leaving 18 bases of the junction unmatched. The CDR3 consists of 19 residues. The DNA for the CDR3 is TGTGCCAGTAGTAGACGGCCTGGCGGACAGGGGGGTGTCGGCACTGAAGCTTTCTTT. This translates into CASSRRPGGQGGVGTEAFF.

The chain couples TRBV20-1 to TRBJ1-2; no reliable D call. Germline assignment: CDR1 DFQATT and CDR2 SNEGSKA (reference sequence). V lost 4 bases and J lost 12, with 12 bases in between. This CDR3 contains 10 residues. The CDR3 region is CSAIGTRDTF. The CDR3 DNA is TGCAGTGCTATTGGAACCCGGGACACCTTC.

The chain recombines TRBV19 with TRBJ2-1; no firm D call. With 1 base removed from V and 9 bases from J, the gap between germline ends came to 4 bases. The CDR3 consists of 11 residues. Germline CDR1 LNHDA, CDR2 SQIVND (reference sequence). CDR3 in amino acids: CASSIGAEQFF. The CDR3 coding sequence is TGTGCCAGTAGTATAGGGGCTGAGCAGTTCTTC.

V is TRBV20-1 and J is TRBJ1-2, with D possibly matching TRBD1 (6 bases). Trimming took off 7 bases at V and 7 bases at J, with 10 bases between the two ends. Germline V CDR1 and CDR2: DFQATT, SNEGSKA (reference sequence). There are 10 residues in the CDR3. This CDR3 is CSVGGVGYTF. The CDR3 nucleotides read TGCAGTGTTGGGGGCGTTGGCTACACCTTC.

V usage is TRBV2 and J usage is TRBJ2-7; no definite D call. V lost 7 bases and J 0 bases, leaving 13 bases between the germline ends. This CDR3 is 14 amino acids long. The germline V gene has CDR1 SNHLY and CDR2 FYNNEI. CDR3 loop: CASTPRVFSYEQYF. DNA for the CDR3: TGTGCCAGCACCCCTCGGGTCTTCTCCTACGAGCAGTACTTC.

This chain links TRBV9 with TRBJ2-2, with a weak D call TRBD1 (5 bases). Germline V gene data show CDR1 as SGDLS and CDR2 as YYNGEE. Between the trimmed V and J ends, which lost 0 bases and 3 bases, there was a span of 9 bases. This CDR3 is 15 amino acids long. CDR3 DNA sequence: TGTGCCAGCAGCGTAGACAGGTCGTACACCGGGGAGCTGTTTTTT. This sequence encodes CASSVDRSYTGELFF.

A single count supports this clone. The chain joins TRBV2 to TRBJ1-4, with unresolved D. V was shortened by 4 bases and J by 6 bases, with 12 bases between the two germline ends. The CDR3 covers 14 residues. Germline assignment: CDR1 SNHLY and CDR2 FYNNEI. CDR3 loop: CASSGYRRDEKLFF. CDR3 nucleotide sequence: TGTGCCAGCAGTGGGTACCGTCGGGATGAAAAACTGTTTTTT.

This clone was found once. This chain joins TRBV5-6 and TRBJ2-3; TRBD2 aligns across 7 bases. Germline CDR1 is SGHDT and CDR2 is YYEEEE. CDR3 length equals 12 residues. The V and J ends lost 5 bases and 6 bases, in that order; junction bases with no gene match: 3. CDR3 amino acids: CASRLLADTQYF. Written as DNA, the CDR3 is TGTGCCAGCAGGTTACTAGCGGATACGCAGTATTTT.

This clone has only a few counts. The V call is TRBV18, the J call TRBJ1-3; D is ambiguous. V lost 0 bases to trimming and J lost 0 bases, with 9 bases between them. Germline CDR1 KGHSH, CDR2 LQKENI. CDR3 length equals 16 residues. The CDR3 DNA is TGTGCCAGCTCACCACCGGGCAGAAGCTCTGGAAACACCATATATTTT. As protein: CASSPPGRSSGNTIYF. Complete variable domain (other parts from reference TRBV18 and TRBJ1-3): NAGVMQNPRHLVRRRGQEARLRCSPMKGHSHVYWYRQLPEEGLKFMVYLQKENIIDESGMPKERFSAEFPKEGPSILRIQQVVRGDSAAYFCASSPPGRSSGNTIYFGEGSWLTVV.

V and J are TRBV10-3 and TRBJ2-2; TRBD1 might be the D (6 bases). This CDR3 is built from 15 residues. Germline V gene data show CDR1 as ENHRY and CDR2 as SYGVKD. V was shortened by 5 bases and J by 7 bases, with 17 bases between the two germline ends. The CDR3: CAISTNRDTDGELFF. CDR3 nucleotide sequence: TGTGCCATCAGTACTAACCGGGACACCGACGGGGAGCTGTTTTTT.

The chain is built from TRBV30 and TRBJ2-7; D ambiguous. V was pared by 2 bases and J by 1 base, with 6 bases between. The CDR3 is 12 amino acids. CDR1 is GTSNPN, CDR2 SVGIG, per germline (reference sequence). The CDR3 nucleotides are TGTGCCTGGAGTCCCATTTCCTACGAGCAGTACTTC. This gives the protein CAWSPISYEQYF.

V and J are TRBV6-5 and TRBJ1-2; D uncertain. Per the germline V gene, CDR1 is MNHEY and CDR2 is SVGAGI. The CDR3 runs to 11 residues. V gave up 6 bases and J gave up 10 bases, with 12 bases separating them. CDR3 protein: CASRLNGDYTF. In DNA form, the CDR3 reads TGTGCCAGCAGACTCAACGGGGACTACACCTTC.